This paragraph reports one T cell receptor (beta chain). Its specificity is not known. The entry originates in a study of T-cell reconstitution after alpha-beta-depleted transplantation in children. The authors prepared the TCRbeta library with unique molecular identifiers. TCRdb reanalysed the PCR reads using MiXCR and keeps one entry per CDR3 protein. Of 610,000 or so distinct CDR3 sequences listed, approximately 30% are singletons. Notes on the study in general: About two months after transplant, alpha-beta T cells reportedly came from several hundred expanded graft clones. There were some patients whose high TCRbeta diversity at day 60 came from surviving recipient T cells and thymic progenitors. Newly made T cells mostly supplied T-cell counts and diversity one year after transplant.

J gave up 0 bases and V 4 bases, and 6 bases lay outside the gene matches. This CDR3 region has 18 residues. Germline V gene data show CDR1 as SGHRS and CDR2 as YFSETQ. J is TRBJ2-4 and V is TRBV5-1, with TRBD2 identical over 14 bases. The receptor was isolated from a boy in the first two years of life with Wiskott-Aldrich syndrome, due to receive a stem cell transplant. The sample in question was PBMCs, obtained before TCRalphabeta/CD19-depleted stem cell transplant. CDR3 loop: CASSPWTSGRLAKNIQYF. The CDR3 nucleotides are TGCGCCAGCAGCCCTTGGACTAGCGGGAGGTTAGCCAAAAACATTCAGTACTTC.